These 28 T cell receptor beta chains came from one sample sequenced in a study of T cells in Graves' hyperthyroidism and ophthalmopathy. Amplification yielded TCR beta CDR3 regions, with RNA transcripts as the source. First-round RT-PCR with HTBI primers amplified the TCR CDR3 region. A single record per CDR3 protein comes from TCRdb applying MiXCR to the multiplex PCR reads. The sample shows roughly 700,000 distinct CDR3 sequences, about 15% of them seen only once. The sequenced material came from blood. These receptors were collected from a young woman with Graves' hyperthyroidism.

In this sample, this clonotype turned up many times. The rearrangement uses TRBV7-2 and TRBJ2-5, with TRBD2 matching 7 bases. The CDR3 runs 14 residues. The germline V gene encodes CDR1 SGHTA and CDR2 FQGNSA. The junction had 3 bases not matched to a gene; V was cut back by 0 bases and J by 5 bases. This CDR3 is CASSLARGGETQYF. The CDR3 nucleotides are TGTGCCAGCAGCTTAGCGAGGGGAGGGGAGACCCAGTACTTC.

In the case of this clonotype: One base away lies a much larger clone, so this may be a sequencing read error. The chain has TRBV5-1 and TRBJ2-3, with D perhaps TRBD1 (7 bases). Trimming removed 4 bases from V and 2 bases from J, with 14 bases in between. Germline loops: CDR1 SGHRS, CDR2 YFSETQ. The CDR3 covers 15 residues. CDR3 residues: CASSPRGDITDTQYF. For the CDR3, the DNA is TGCGCCAGCAGCCCCAGGGGGGATATCACAGATACGCAGTATTTT.

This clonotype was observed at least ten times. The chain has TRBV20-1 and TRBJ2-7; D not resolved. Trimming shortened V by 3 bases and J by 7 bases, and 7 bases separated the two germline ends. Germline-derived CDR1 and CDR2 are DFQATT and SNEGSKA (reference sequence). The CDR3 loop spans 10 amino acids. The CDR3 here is CSASRPEQYF. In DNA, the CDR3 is TGCAGTGCTAGTCGGCCGGAGCAGTACTTC.

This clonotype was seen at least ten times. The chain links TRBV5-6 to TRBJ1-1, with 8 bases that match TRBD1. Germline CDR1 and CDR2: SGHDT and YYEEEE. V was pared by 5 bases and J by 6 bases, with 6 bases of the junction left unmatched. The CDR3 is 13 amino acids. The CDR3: CASRRQGTAEAFF. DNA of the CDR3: TGTGCCAGCAGGAGACAGGGGACCGCTGAAGCTTTCTTT.

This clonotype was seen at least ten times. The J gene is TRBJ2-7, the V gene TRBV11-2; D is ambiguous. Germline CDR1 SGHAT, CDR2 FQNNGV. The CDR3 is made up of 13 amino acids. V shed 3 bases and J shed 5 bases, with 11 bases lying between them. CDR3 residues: CASSLRSIHEQYF. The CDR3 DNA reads TGTGCCAGCAGCTTGCGGTCAATCCACGAGCAGTACTTC.

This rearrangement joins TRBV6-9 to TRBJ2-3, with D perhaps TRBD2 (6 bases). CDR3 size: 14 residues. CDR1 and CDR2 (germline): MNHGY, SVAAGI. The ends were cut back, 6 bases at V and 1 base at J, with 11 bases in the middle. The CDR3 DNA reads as TGTGCCAGCAGGCCTCCGGGGGGCACAGATACGCAGTATTTT. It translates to CASRPPGGTDTQYF.

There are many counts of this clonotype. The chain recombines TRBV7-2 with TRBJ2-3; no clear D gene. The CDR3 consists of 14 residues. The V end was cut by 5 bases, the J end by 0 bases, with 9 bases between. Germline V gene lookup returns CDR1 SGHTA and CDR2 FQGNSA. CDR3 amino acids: CASSRDPSTDTQYF. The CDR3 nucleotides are TGTGCCAGCAGCCGTGACCCTAGCACAGATACGCAGTATTTT. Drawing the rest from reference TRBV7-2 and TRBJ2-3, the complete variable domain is GAGVSQSPSNKVTEKGKDVELRCDPISGHTALYWYRQSLGQGLEFLIYFQGNSAPDKSGLPSDRFSAERTGGSVSTLTIQRTQQEDSAVYLCASSRDPSTDTQYFGPGTRLTVL.

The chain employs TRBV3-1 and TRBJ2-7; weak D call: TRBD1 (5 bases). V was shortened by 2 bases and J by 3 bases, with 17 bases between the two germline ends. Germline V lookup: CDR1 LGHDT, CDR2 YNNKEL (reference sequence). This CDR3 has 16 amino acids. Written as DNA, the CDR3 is TGTGCCAGCAGCCAAAAGGGTCAGGGCATAAGCTACGAGCAGTACTTC. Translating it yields CASSQKGQGISYEQYF.

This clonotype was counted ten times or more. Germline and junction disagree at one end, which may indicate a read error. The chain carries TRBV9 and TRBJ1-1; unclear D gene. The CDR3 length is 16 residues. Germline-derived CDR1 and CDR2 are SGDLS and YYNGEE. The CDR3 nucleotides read TGTGCCAGCACCGTAGGCCCACAACAGACAAACACTGAAGCTTTCTTT. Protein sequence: CASTVGPQQTNTEAFF.

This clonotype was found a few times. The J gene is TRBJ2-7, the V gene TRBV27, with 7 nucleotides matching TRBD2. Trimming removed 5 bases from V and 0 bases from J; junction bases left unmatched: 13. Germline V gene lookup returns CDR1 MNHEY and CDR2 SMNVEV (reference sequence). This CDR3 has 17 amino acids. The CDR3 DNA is TGTGCCAGCAGTCCTTTCTCCCCCCCGGGAGGCTCCTACGAGCAGTACTTC. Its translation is CASSPFSPPGGSYEQYF.

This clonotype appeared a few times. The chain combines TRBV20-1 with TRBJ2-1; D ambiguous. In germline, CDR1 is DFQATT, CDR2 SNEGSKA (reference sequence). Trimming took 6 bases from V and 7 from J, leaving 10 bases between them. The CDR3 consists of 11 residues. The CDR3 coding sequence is TGCAGTGCCCTCATAGGAAATGAGCAGTTCTTC. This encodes CSALIGNEQFF.

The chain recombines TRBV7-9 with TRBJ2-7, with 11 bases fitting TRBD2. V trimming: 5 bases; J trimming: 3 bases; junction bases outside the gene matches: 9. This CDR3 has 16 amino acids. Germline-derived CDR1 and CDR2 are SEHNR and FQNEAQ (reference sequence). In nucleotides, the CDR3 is TGTGCCAGCAGCGGCACACTAGCGGGAGCCAACTACGAGCAGTACTTC. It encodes CASSGTLAGANYEQYF.

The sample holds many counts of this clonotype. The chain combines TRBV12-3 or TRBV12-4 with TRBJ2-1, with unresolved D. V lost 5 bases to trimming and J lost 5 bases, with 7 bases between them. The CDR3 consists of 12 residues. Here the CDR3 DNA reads TGTGCCAGCAGTCCCCTCCACAATGAGCAGTTCTTC. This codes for CASSPLHNEQFF.

CDR3 in amino acids: CASSADRRLNTGELFF. The CDR3 nucleotides are TGTGCCAGCAGCGCAGACAGGAGGCTTAACACCGGGGAGCTGTTTTTT. The chain has TRBV7-2 and TRBJ2-2; possibly TRBD1 for D (6 bases). V was clipped by 5 bases and J by 2 bases, with 15 bases between them. CDR3 size: 16 residues. Looked up from germline, CDR1 is SGHTA and CDR2 is FQGNSA. Filled out from reference TRBV7-2 and TRBJ2-2, the complete variable domain reads GAGVSQSPSNKVTEKGKDVELRCDPISGHTALYWYRQSLGQGLEFLIYFQGNSAPDKSGLPSDRFSAERTGGSVSTLTIQRTQQEDSAVYLCASSADRRLNTGELFFGEGSRLTVL.

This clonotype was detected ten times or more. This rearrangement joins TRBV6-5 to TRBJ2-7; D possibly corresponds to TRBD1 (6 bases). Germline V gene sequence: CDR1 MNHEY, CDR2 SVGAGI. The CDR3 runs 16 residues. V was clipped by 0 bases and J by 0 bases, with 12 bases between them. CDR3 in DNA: TGTGCCAGCAGTTACTCGTCAGGGGCGTCCTCCTACGAGCAGTACTTC. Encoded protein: CASSYSSGASSYEQYF.

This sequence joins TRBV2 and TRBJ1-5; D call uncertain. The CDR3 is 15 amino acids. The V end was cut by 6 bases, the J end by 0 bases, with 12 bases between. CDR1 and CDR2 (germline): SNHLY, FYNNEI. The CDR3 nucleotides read TGTGCCAGCAGGGCCCCGGGCAATAGCAATCAGCCCCAGCATTTT. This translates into CASRAPGNSNQPQHF.

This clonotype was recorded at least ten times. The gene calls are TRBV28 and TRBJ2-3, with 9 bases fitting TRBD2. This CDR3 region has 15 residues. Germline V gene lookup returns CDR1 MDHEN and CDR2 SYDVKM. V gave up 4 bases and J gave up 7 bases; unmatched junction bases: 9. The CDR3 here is CASSSQAGGGNTQYF. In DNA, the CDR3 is TGTGCCAGCAGTTCACAAGCGGGAGGCGGGAATACGCAGTATTTT.

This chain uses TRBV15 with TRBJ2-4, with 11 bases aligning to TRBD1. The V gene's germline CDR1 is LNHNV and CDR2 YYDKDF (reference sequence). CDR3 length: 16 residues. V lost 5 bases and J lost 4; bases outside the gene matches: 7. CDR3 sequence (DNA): TGTGCCACCAGCCCCCCGGGACAGGGGGTTAAAAACATTCAGTACTTC. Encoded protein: CATSPPGQGVKNIQYF.

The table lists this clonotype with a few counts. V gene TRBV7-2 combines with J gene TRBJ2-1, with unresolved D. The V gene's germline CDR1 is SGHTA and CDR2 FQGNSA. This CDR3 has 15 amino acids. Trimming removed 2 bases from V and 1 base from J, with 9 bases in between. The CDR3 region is CASSLNVGSYNEQFF. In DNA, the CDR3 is TGTGCCAGCAGCTTAAATGTAGGGTCCTACAATGAGCAGTTCTTC.

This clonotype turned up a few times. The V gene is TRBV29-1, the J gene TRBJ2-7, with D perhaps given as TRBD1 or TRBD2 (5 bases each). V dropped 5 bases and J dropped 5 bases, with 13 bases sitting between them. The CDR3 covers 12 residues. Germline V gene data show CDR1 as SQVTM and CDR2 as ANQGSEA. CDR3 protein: CSVTTGGDEQYF. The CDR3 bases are TGCAGCGTTACAACAGGAGGCGACGAGCAGTACTTC.

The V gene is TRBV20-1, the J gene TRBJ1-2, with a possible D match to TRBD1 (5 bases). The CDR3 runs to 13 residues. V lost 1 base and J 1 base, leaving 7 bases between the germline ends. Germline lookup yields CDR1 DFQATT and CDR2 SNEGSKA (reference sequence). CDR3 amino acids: CSARAGLNYGYTF. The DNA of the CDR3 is TGCAGTGCTAGAGCGGGGCTTAACTATGGCTACACCTTC.

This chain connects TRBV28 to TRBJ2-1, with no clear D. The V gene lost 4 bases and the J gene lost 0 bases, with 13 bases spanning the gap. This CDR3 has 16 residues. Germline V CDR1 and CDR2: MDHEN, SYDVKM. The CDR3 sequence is CASSSLDSSSYNEQFF. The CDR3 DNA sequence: TGTGCCAGCAGTTCTCTCGACTCCAGCTCCTACAATGAGCAGTTCTTC. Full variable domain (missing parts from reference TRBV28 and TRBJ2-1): DVKVTQSSRYLVKRTGEKVFLECVQDMDHENMFWYRQDPGLGLRLIYFSYDVKMKEKGDIPEGYSVSREKKERFSLILESASTNQTSMYLCASSSLDSSSYNEQFFGPGTRLTVL.

The chain's CDR3 is CASSTGLGHSGANVLTF. CDR3 DNA sequence: TGTGCCAGCAGTACCGGACTAGGGCACTCTGGGGCCAACGTCCTGACTTTC. The chain combines TRBV28 with TRBJ2-6; the match to TRBD2 covers 7 bases. The germline gives CDR1 MDHEN, CDR2 SYDVKM. The CDR3 consists of 17 residues. The V and J ends lost 5 bases and 0 bases, in that order; junction bases with no gene match: 7.

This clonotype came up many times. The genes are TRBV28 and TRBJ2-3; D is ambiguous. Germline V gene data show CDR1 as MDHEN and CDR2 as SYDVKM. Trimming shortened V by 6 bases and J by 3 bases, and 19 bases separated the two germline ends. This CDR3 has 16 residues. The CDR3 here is CASSPLPGQETDTQYF. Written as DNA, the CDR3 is TGTGCCAGCAGCCCCCTCCCCGGGCAGGAAACAGATACGCAGTATTTT.

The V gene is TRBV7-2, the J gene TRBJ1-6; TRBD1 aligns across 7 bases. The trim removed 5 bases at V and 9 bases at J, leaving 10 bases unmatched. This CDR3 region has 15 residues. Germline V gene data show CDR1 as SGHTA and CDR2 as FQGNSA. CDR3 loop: CASSHGTVTFSPLHF. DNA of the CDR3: TGTGCCAGCAGCCACGGGACAGTGACGTTTTCACCCCTCCACTTT.

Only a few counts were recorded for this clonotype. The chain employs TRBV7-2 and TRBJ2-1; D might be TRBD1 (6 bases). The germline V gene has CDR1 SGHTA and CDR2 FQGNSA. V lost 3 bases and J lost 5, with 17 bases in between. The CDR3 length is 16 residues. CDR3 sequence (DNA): TGTGCCAGCAGCTTGAGTACAGGGCGAATTAACAATGAGCAGTTCTTC. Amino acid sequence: CASSLSTGRINNEQFF.

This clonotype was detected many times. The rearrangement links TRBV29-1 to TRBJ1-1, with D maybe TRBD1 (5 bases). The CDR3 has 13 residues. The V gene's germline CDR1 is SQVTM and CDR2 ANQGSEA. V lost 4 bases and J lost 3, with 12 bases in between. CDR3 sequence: CSVGGRADTEAFF. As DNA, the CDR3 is TGCAGCGTTGGGGGGAGGGCGGACACTGAAGCTTTCTTT.

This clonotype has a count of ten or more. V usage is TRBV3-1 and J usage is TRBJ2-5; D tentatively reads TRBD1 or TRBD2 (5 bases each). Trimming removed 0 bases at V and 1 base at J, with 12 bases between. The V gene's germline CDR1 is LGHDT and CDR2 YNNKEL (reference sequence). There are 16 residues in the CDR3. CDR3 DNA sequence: TGTGCCAGCAGCCAAGATCAGAGGGGCCTCCAAGAGACCCAGTACTTC. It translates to CASSQDQRGLQETQYF.